This note documents a single TCR beta chain sequence. J gave up 1 base and V 5 bases, and 1 base lay outside the gene matches. CDR3 length: 14 residues. Germline CDR1 SNHLY, CDR2 FYNNEI. Reverse transcription of extracted RNA yielded cDNA, which provided the sequencing template. Here immunoSEQ multiplex PCR was the method, and the copy in TCRdb shows in-frame clones only, minus some. The data hold around 140,000 clones, with 40% to 65% observed a single time. This sample was taken from a study of CD8+ T cells in alopecia areata. This sample comprised CD4+ T cells sorted from blood, obtained at week 0. The V and J genes are TRBV2 and TRBJ2-2; 7 bases are a match to TRBD1. The TCR sequence derives from a human donor with alopecia areata. The CDR3 nucleotides read TGTGCCAGCAGTTGGACAGGGAACACCGGGGAGCTGTTTTTT. Translated: CASSWTGNTGELFF.